One sample yielded the 23 T cell receptor beta chains listed below, sequenced in a study of T-cell memory formation after mild COVID-19. TCRdb re-called the 5' RACE reads with MiXCR, one entry per CDR3 protein. The data contain roughly 450,000 distinct CDR3 sequences, 15% to 20% of them singletons. Sequenced input: PBMCs or a T cell subset sorted from them (not recorded which). The receptor source for this set is an adult woman who had mild COVID-19 (a few samples of this study predate the infection). Cell type and time point are not known.

The V gene is TRBV18, the J gene TRBJ1-1, with D unclear. The CDR3 runs 13 residues. Germline V lookup: CDR1 KGHSH, CDR2 LQKENI. V was pared by 2 bases and J by 2 bases, with 6 bases between. The DNA of the CDR3 is TGTGCCAGCTCACCAAAGGGAAACACTGAAGCTTTCTTT. Its translation is CASSPKGNTEAFF.

This clonotype has a handful of counts. This sequence joins TRBV12-3 or TRBV12-4 and TRBJ1-1; D is unresolved. V was cut by 5 bases and J by 11 bases, with 18 bases left in between. The CDR3 is 13 residues long. Here the CDR3 DNA reads TGTGCCAGCAGTCCAAAGAGAACCTCACCCGCTTTCTTT. It specifies CASSPKRTSPAFF.

This clonotype was picked up a small number of times. The V call is TRBV27, the J call TRBJ2-5; 15 bases agree with TRBD2. CDR1 and CDR2 from the germline V gene are MNHEY and SMNVEV (reference sequence). V gave up 4 bases and J gave up 4 bases; unmatched junction bases: 10. CDR3 length: 18 residues. CDR3: CASSSPGTSGGPGETQYF. Here the CDR3 DNA reads TGTGCCAGCAGTTCCCCCGGGACTAGCGGGGGGCCGGGAGAGACCCAGTACTTC.

The V and J genes are TRBV2 and TRBJ1-5; D is unresolved. From germline, CDR1 is SNHLY and CDR2 FYNNEI. The CDR3 runs 14 residues. V was cut by 4 bases and J by 0 bases, with 7 bases left in between. The CDR3 region is CASSGSNSNQPQHF. The CDR3 nucleotides read TGTGCCAGCAGTGGAAGTAATAGCAATCAGCCCCAGCATTTT.

The rearrangement joins TRBV30 to TRBJ1-3; D uncertain. This CDR3 has 14 amino acids. CDR1 is GTSNPN, CDR2 SVGIG, per germline (reference sequence). The V end was cut by 0 bases, the J end by 1 base, with 7 bases between. The CDR3 sequence is CAWSVGGSGNTIYF. The CDR3 nucleotides are TGTGCCTGGAGTGTTGGTGGTTCTGGAAACACCATATATTTT.

This chain uses TRBV5-1 with TRBJ2-7; the match to TRBD1 covers 7 bases. The CDR3 runs 15 residues. V shed 3 bases and J 2 bases; nucleotides not matched to a gene: 8. Germline V gene sequence: CDR1 SGHRS, CDR2 YFSETQ. CDR3 amino acids: CASSSGQEEAYEQYF. The CDR3 DNA reads TGCGCCAGCAGCTCCGGACAGGAGGAGGCCTACGAGCAGTACTTC.

The V call is TRBV3-1, the J call TRBJ2-7; perhaps TRBD2 as D (5 bases). The CDR3 has 14 amino acids. Germline V gives CDR1 LGHDT, CDR2 YNNKEL (reference sequence). V was trimmed by 6 bases and J by 0 bases, leaving 12 bases between them. DNA for the CDR3: TGTGCCAGCAGGGCCGGGATCAGCTCCTACGAGCAGTACTTC. This sequence encodes CASRAGISSYEQYF.

The V and J genes are TRBV4-1 and TRBJ2-2; TRBD1 aligns across 9 bases. The V and J ends lost 4 bases and 6 bases, in that order; junction bases with no gene match: 6. CDR1 is MGHRA, CDR2 YSYEKL, per germline. The length of the CDR3 is 15 residues. CDR3 protein: CASSRPGQGAGELFF. The CDR3 region has the DNA TGCGCCAGCAGCCGACCGGGACAGGGCGCCGGGGAGCTGTTTTTT.

This clonotype has only a few counts. This chain links TRBV9 with TRBJ1-1, with D hard to call. From germline, CDR1 is SGDLS and CDR2 YYNGEE. Trimming pared 3 bases from V and 3 bases from J, leaving 15 bases between. CDR3 length: 15 amino acids. The CDR3 sequence is CASSAPGLWHTEAFF. The CDR3 coding sequence is TGTGCCAGCAGCGCCCCGGGCCTATGGCACACTGAAGCTTTCTTT.

This clonotype was detected once. This chain links TRBV3-1 with TRBJ2-5; D possibly corresponds to TRBD1 (5 bases). Germline CDR1 LGHDT, CDR2 YNNKEL (reference sequence). V was pared by 2 bases and J by 5 bases, with 6 bases between. This CDR3 has 12 amino acids. The CDR3: CASSQPGETQYF. DNA of the CDR3: TGTGCCAGCAGCCAACCAGGGGAGACCCAGTACTTC.

The table lists this clonotype with many counts. The chain joins TRBV20-1 to TRBJ2-7; 9 positions match TRBD1. The CDR3 is 14 residues long. Germline assignment: CDR1 DFQATT and CDR2 SNEGSKA (reference sequence). With 5 bases clipped from V and 0 bases from J, the junction kept 5 bases outside the gene matches. The CDR3 bases are TGCAGTGCTTGGGGGACAGGGAGCTCCTACGAGCAGTACTTC. It yields the protein CSAWGTGSSYEQYF.

This clonotype was picked up a small number of times. V usage is TRBV20-1 and J usage is TRBJ2-3, with D unclear. The CDR3 length is 15 residues. Between the trimmed V and J ends, which lost 3 bases and 0 bases, there was a span of 13 bases. From germline, CDR1 is DFQATT and CDR2 SNEGSKA (reference sequence). CDR3 coding DNA: TGCAGTGCTAGGCCCGGCTGGCTAAGCACAGATACGCAGTATTTT. Translation: CSARPGWLSTDTQYF.

The chain joins TRBV7-2 to TRBJ2-7; D possibly corresponds to TRBD1 (6 bases). This CDR3 contains 15 residues. In germline, CDR1 is SGHTA, CDR2 FQGNSA. Between the trimmed V and J ends, which lost 1 base and 4 bases, there was a span of 14 bases. The CDR3 DNA is TGTGCCAGCAGCTTAGAGGCAGGGGTGGGTTACGAGCAGTACTTC. It yields the protein CASSLEAGVGYEQYF.

The chain uses TRBV24-1 and TRBJ2-1, with 9 bases matching TRBD2. V dropped 1 base and J dropped 8; count of bases not matched to a gene: 11. The germline V gene has CDR1 KGHDR and CDR2 SFDVKD. The CDR3 consists of 17 residues. The CDR3 region is CATSDFRAGGPRDEQFF. CDR3 DNA: TGTGCCACCAGTGATTTTAGGGCGGGAGGGCCGAGAGATGAGCAGTTCTTC.

The gene calls are TRBV4-1 and TRBJ1-4, with D uncertain. The CDR3 is made up of 15 amino acids. Looked up from germline, CDR1 is MGHRA and CDR2 is YSYEKL. The germline V and J ends were trimmed by 1 base and 7 bases, with 13 bases remaining between them. Written as DNA, the CDR3 is TGCGCCAGCAGCCAAGGCAGGCTCAGAGGTGAAAAACTGTTTTTT. Residues: CASSQGRLRGEKLFF.

This chain joins TRBV7-2 and TRBJ2-1; 9 bases are a match to TRBD2. Germline V gives CDR1 SGHTA, CDR2 FQGNSA. The CDR3 runs to 17 residues. After removal of 5 bases from V and 0 bases from J, the junction contained 8 bases not matched to a gene. CDR3 in amino acids: CASSLTSGADSYNEQFF. DNA of the CDR3: TGTGCCAGCAGCCTGACTAGCGGTGCTGACTCCTACAATGAGCAGTTCTTC.

This clonotype turned up a few times. The chain links TRBV5-1 to TRBJ2-1; D is undetermined. The CDR3 has 13 residues. With 0 bases removed from V and 8 bases from J, the gap between germline ends came to 9 bases. The germline V gene encodes CDR1 SGHRS and CDR2 YFSETQ. CDR3 region: CASSLVVGDEQFF. The CDR3 bases are TGCGCCAGCAGCTTGGTTGTAGGCGATGAGCAGTTCTTC.

The chain carries TRBV5-1 and TRBJ1-4; 8 bases map to TRBD1. Unmatched junction bases numbered 7, after V lost 4 bases and J lost 8 bases. CDR3 length: 14 residues. CDR1 and CDR2 (germline): SGHRS, YFSETQ. In DNA form, the CDR3 reads TGCGCCAGCAGCAAACAGGGGGTAGACGAAAAACTGTTTTTT. Its protein product is CASSKQGVDEKLFF.

This clonotype occurred a few times. V gene TRBV4-1 combines with J gene TRBJ2-2; 10 positions agree with TRBD2. With 6 bases clipped from V and 4 bases from J, the junction kept 5 bases outside the gene matches. This CDR3 is built from 15 residues. Germline CDR1 MGHRA, CDR2 YSYEKL. CDR3 region: CASRRAGGRTGELFF. The DNA of the CDR3 is TGCGCCAGCAGACGAGCGGGGGGGCGCACCGGGGAGCTGTTTTTT.

The genes are TRBV15 and TRBJ2-4; no clear D. This CDR3 comprises 14 residues. The V end was cut by 3 bases, the J end by 4 bases, with 10 bases between. In germline, CDR1 is LNHNV, CDR2 YYDKDF (reference sequence). This CDR3 is CATSSPHGKNIQYF. CDR3 sequence (DNA): TGTGCCACCAGCAGTCCCCACGGGAAAAACATTCAGTACTTC.

V usage is TRBV29-1 and J usage is TRBJ2-5; tentatively, D is TRBD2 (6 bases). Trimming pared 1 base from V and 4 bases from J, leaving 13 bases between. The CDR3 is 14 amino acids. In germline, CDR1 is SQVTM, CDR2 ANQGSEA. The CDR3 DNA reads TGCAGCGTTGAAGTGCTCGGGGGAGTAGAGACCCAGTACTTC. It encodes CSVEVLGGVETQYF.

The chain combines TRBV7-8 with TRBJ2-1; 7 bases map to TRBD1. This CDR3 contains 11 residues. The J segment lost 14 bases and the V segment lost 5 bases, leaving 6 bases of the junction unmatched. In germline, CDR1 is SGHVS, CDR2 FQNEAQ. CDR3 nucleotides: TGTGCCAGCAGCGAGGGGGCTGGGGAGTTCTTC. Translation: CASSEGAGEFF.

The chain recombines TRBV6-5 with TRBJ2-7; D gene ambiguous. The V gene lost 5 bases and the J gene lost 6 bases, with 11 bases spanning the gap. CDR1 is MNHEY and CDR2 is SVGAGI in the germline V gene. The CDR3 runs 12 residues. CDR3 coding DNA: TGTGCCAGCAGTCCGTCGTGGGGCGAGCAGTACTTC. It translates to CASSPSWGEQYF.